These T cell receptor beta chains were read from a single sample in a study of CD8 T cells in ankylosing spondylitis. MiXCR was run by TCRdb on the 5' RACE reads, yielding one entry per CDR3 protein. The profile shows roughly 130,000 distinct CDR3 sequences, roughly 15% of them singletons. Material for sequencing was blood, either unsorted or a sorted T cell fraction (not recorded which). The receptors were gathered from a female donor with ankylosing spondylitis or in good health (not recorded which). The CDR3 runs from the conserved cysteine through the conserved F or W. D genes are given only for firm matches. Only part of the rows carry a size: once, few, many, or a class if the clone is expanded.

>TRBV20-1|TRBJ2-3|NA|many
TGCAGTGCTAGCTCGCTTGACGGTACCCCGGAGATGGCAGATACGCAGTATTTT
CSASSLDGTPEMADTQYF
>TRBV5-1|TRBJ1-2|NA|many
TGCGCCAGCAGCTTGGAATCGGGGCTCTATGGCTACACCTTC
CASSLESGLYGYTF
>TRBV5-1|TRBJ2-3|TRBD1|NA
TGCGCCAGCAGCACCTCTAGTGTGGGACAGGGGAGCACAGATACGCAGTATTTT
CASSTSSVGQGSTDTQYF
>TRBV15|TRBJ2-1|NA|many
TGTGCCACCAGCAGAAGTAGGGGCGTAAAGAATGAGCAGTTCTTC
CATSRSRGVKNEQFF
>TRBV10-3|TRBJ2-1|NA|many
TGTGCCATCACCGGGACCTCCTACAATGAGCAGTTCTTC
CAITGTSYNEQFF
>TRBV9|TRBJ1-2|NA|many
TGTGCCTCCGCGGGCGGGGATACTAACTATGGCTACACCTTC
CASAGGDTNYGYTF
>TRBV7-8|TRBJ2-7|TRBD1|few
TGTGCCAGCAGCGCCGGGACAGCGGTAGGCGGCGAGCAGTACTTC
CASSAGTAVGGEQYF
>TRBV10-2|TRBJ2-3|NA|many
TGCGCCAGCGGGATTTCTAGCACAGATACGCAGTATTTT
CASGISSTDTQYF
>TRBV5-1|TRBJ1-1|NA|many
TGCGCCAGCAGCTTGGTTGCGACGCTGAACACTGAAGCTTTCTTT
CASSLVATLNTEAFF
>TRBV7-3|TRBJ2-3|NA|many
TGTGCCAGCAGCTACGGGGTGGGGACAGATACGCAGTATTTT
CASSYGVGTDTQYF
>TRBV7-9|TRBJ2-1|NA|many
TGTGCCAGCAGCTTATTAGCAGACTACAATGAGCAGTTCTTC
CASSLLADYNEQFF
>TRBV20-1|TRBJ1-1|TRBD1|NA
TGCAGTGCTAGAGATAGAACAGGGGGCGGCACTGAAGCTTTCTTT
CSARDRTGGGTEAFF
>TRBV12-1|TRBJ1-1|NA|NA
TGTGCCAGCCTTGCGCAGCCGGGGCCGAACACTGAAGCTTTCTTT
CASLAQPGPNTEAFF
>TRBV5-1|TRBJ2-3|TRBD2|many
TGCGCCAGCAGACCAACTAGCGGGAGTCTCCCAGATACGCAGTATTTT
CASRPTSGSLPDTQYF
>TRBV6-1|TRBJ2-1|TRBD2|NA
TGTGCCAGCAGCGATATGGGACTAGGAGTCAATGAGCAGTTCTTC
CASSDMGLGVNEQFF
>TRBV12-3/TRBV12-4|TRBJ1-2|NA|few
TGTGCCAGCAGCCCCACAGTCTTGGGGGGCTACACCTTC
CASSPTVLGGYTF
>TRBV4-1|TRBJ2-1|NA|few
TGCGCCAGCAGCTCCAGGGGCGGTGAGATTGCTTACAATGAGCAGTTCTTC
CASSSRGGEIAYNEQFF
>TRBV28|TRBJ2-7|TRBD1|few
TGTGCCAGCAGTTCACCGACAGGGGCATCCTACGAGCAGTACTTC
CASSSPTGASYEQYF
>TRBV15|TRBJ2-3|TRBD2|NA
TGTGCCACCAGCACCATAGCAACGGGACTAGCGGGGTCAGATACGCAGTATTTT
CATSTIATGLAGSDTQYF
>TRBV27|TRBJ2-2|TRBD2|few
TGTGCCAGCAGTTTATTCCCCGGGACTAGGAACACCGGGGAGCTGTTTTTT
CASSLFPGTRNTGELFF
>TRBV29-1|TRBJ2-7|TRBD2|many
TGCAGCGTTGGAACAGCGGGGGTCTACGAGCAGTACTTC
CSVGTAGVYEQYF
>TRBV7-9|TRBJ2-7|NA|many
TGTGCCAGCAGTCTATCGGGTGGCTACGAGCAGTACTTC
CASSLSGGYEQYF
>TRBV29-1|TRBJ1-2|NA|few
TGCAGCGGTGGGGGGCAGAACTATGGCTACACCTTC
CSGGGQNYGYTF
>TRBV7-9|TRBJ1-1|NA|few
TGTGCCAGCAGCTTGATAAAGGGGACTGAAGCTTTCTTT
CASSLIKGTEAFF
>TRBV10-3|TRBJ1-1|TRBD1|few
TGTGCCATAAGACAGGGGGCCACTGAAGCTTTCTTT
CAIRQGATEAFF